This T cell receptor (beta chain) was recorded in a study of blood T cell repertoires in COVID-19 (dated by TCRdb to the early 2020s). Broadly, across the study: Samples from collaborators originated in the United States, Italy and Spain and spanned both the acute and convalescent phases of COVID-19. The sample metadata nearly always contained a de-identified subject ID, COVID-19 status, age in years and sex. The repertoires were released in a freely available public database intended as a resource for research on the immune response to SARS-CoV-2. Where available, HLA class I and class II types were obtained from metadata supplied by the sample provider rather than from assay-based typing. The material from the prospective study consisted of cDNA or gDNA derived from T cells, B-cell-depleted T cells, or PBMCs. Deeply sampled blood TCRbeta repertoires from subjects exposed to, actively infected with, or recovered from COVID-19 were included in the dataset. The samples were drawn from the first 160 participants of the ongoing ImmuneRACE study and from 1,254 subjects provided by 6 global collaborators.

In Seattle, one collaborating source enrolled patients while the infection was active and tracked those patients longitudinally over the course of disease. Whole blood was collected in K2EDTA tubes by collaborating institutions according to the institutions' own protocols. For TCRbeta analysis, collaborators shipped samples in one of three forms: frozen whole blood, isolated PBMCs, or DNA extracted from either of those sample types. The immunoSEQ Assay, a bias-controlled multiplex PCR, was used to amplify TCRbeta CDR3 regions from genomic DNA. In the paper's pipeline: Nucleated cell counts per sample were estimated from amplification of reference gene primers within the assay. To quantify the absolute abundance of each unique TCRbeta CDR3 rearrangement, sequence reads were collapsed and filtered. For each sample, productive Simpson clonality was calculated by taking the square root of Simpson's diversity index across productive rearrangements. Entries here come from immuneACCESS through TCRdb and include only in-frame sequences with V and J called. Some clones fail to appear in such tables; in the studies checked, an unresolved V gene covers under half of the shortfall, and the cause of the remainder is unknown. V and J calls and clone size are copied from that table; D and trimming were computed from the DNA. In this sample the table shows about 370,000 clones, about 90% of which occur a single time. Jointly, the top ten make up 2.5% to 3.5% of the sample.

The research as a whole found: How much clinical and demographic metadata was included differed by source and by participant, and the metadata was provided uncurated.

Worth noting for this clone: Its antigen remains undetermined. Base qualities are not provided; no much larger clone lies one nucleotide away.

The sequence was collected from a woman in her twenties or thirties with COVID-19, enrolled during active disease. Sequencing was performed on peripheral blood.

The DNA is TGTGCCAGCAGCCCCTTTCTGATAGCGGCAACCGGGGAGCTGTTTTTT. The translation is CASSPFLIAATGELFF. The chain employs TRBV7-9 and TRBJ2-2; TRBD2 is perhaps the D gene, given 6 matching bases. Deletion took 5 bases off V and 5 bases off J, with a span of 18 bases between the germline ends. Sequences SEHNR (CDR1) and FQNEAQ (CDR2) are obtained from the germline V gene (reference sequence). Spanning cysteine to phenylalanine, the CDR3 consists of 16 amino acids. Only CDR3 DNA is held: 48 bases, read in frame from base 1.